One sample yielded the 27 T cell receptor beta chains listed below, sequenced in a study of T-cell memory formation after mild COVID-19. TCRdb processed the 5' RACE reads anew with MiXCR; each CDR3 protein has one entry. The profile covers about 290,000 distinct CDR3 sequences, with around 15% appearing a single time and 20% to 25% taken by the ten largest. Specimen: PBMCs or a T cell subset sorted from them (not recorded which). The origin of the receptors is a man between 18 and 35 years old who had mild COVID-19 (a few samples of this study predate the infection). Cell type and time point are not known.

This clonotype was seen more than once but under ten times. The V gene is TRBV5-1, the J gene TRBJ1-1; D gene uncertain. The V end lost 1 base, the J end lost 1 base, and 5 bases lay between the germline ends. Germline-derived CDR1 and CDR2 are SGHRS and YFSETQ. This CDR3 has 13 amino acids. In DNA, the CDR3 is TGCGCCAGCAGCTTGAGGTGGAACACTGAAGCTTTCTTT. Amino acid sequence: CASSLRWNTEAFF.

This chain links TRBV5-1 with TRBJ1-2, with 9 bases lining up with TRBD1. Trimming took 4 bases from V and 4 from J; bases not matched to a gene: 5. Germline loops: CDR1 SGHRS, CDR2 YFSETQ. This CDR3 is 14 amino acids long. CDR3 DNA sequence: TGCGCCAGCAGCGAGGGACAGGGCGGCTATGGCTACACCTTC. Amino acids: CASSEGQGGYGYTF.

J is TRBJ2-7 and V is TRBV5-6; D is possibly TRBD1 (6 bases). Trimming shortened V by 4 bases and J by 2 bases, and 13 bases separated the two germline ends. The CDR3 consists of 14 residues. Germline V CDR1 and CDR2: SGHDT, YYEEEE. For the CDR3, the DNA is TGTGCCAGCAGCCCGCAGGGGCATGCCTACGAGCAGTACGTC. This encodes CASSPQGHAYEQYV.

This clonotype has a single count. V is TRBV24-1 and J is TRBJ1-1, with 8 nucleotides matching TRBD1. From germline, CDR1 is KGHDR and CDR2 SFDVKD. Trimming removed 5 bases from V and 1 base from J; junction bases left unmatched: 2. The CDR3 totals 14 residues. CDR3 amino acids: CATSAGQGNTEAFF. In DNA form, the CDR3 reads TGTGCCACCAGTGCCGGACAGGGGAACACTGAAGCTTTCTTT.

The chain carries TRBV7-3 and TRBJ2-2, with 11 bases that match TRBD1. J gave up 10 bases and V 5 bases, and 3 bases lay outside the gene matches. The CDR3 covers 13 residues. Germline V gene sequence: CDR1 SGHTA, CDR2 FQGTGA. Here the CDR3 reads CASSRGQGEELFF. CDR3 bases: TGTGCCAGCAGCCGGGGACAGGGGGAGGAGCTGTTTTTT.

This clonotype was seen ten or more times. V is TRBV5-1 and J is TRBJ1-1; 7 bases match TRBD1. The CDR3 is 15 residues long. Germline CDR1 reads SGHRS; CDR2 reads YFSETQ. V lost 4 bases and J lost 3; bases outside the gene matches: 9. The CDR3 is CASSEKTGMDTEAFF. In nucleotides, the CDR3 is TGCGCCAGCAGCGAGAAGACAGGGATGGACACTGAAGCTTTCTTT. The full variable domain, with the rest looked up from reference TRBV5-1 and TRBJ1-1, is KAGVTQTPRYLIKTRGQQVTLSCSPISGHRSVSWYQQTPGQGLQFLFEYFSETQRNKGNFPGRFSGRQFSNSRSEMNVSTLELGDSALYLCASSEKTGMDTEAFFGQGTRLTVV.

This clonotype was picked up many times. This chain uses TRBV11-2 with TRBJ2-5; D not resolved. The V gene's germline CDR1 is SGHAT and CDR2 FQNNGV. The CDR3 is made up of 13 amino acids. Trimming pared 6 bases from V and 1 base from J, leaving 9 bases between. The CDR3 coding sequence is TGTGCCAGCAGAGTGGCGACCCAAGAGACCCAGTACTTC. It is translated as CASRVATQETQYF.

The genes are TRBV5-6 and TRBJ2-1; TRBD1 agrees at 7 bases. V shed 2 bases and J 8 bases; nucleotides not matched to a gene: 7. From germline, CDR1 is SGHDT and CDR2 YYEEEE. The CDR3 contains 14 residues. The CDR3 DNA reads as TGTGCCAGCAGCTTACCCCACAGGGGCGATGAGCAGTTCTTC. Its protein is CASSLPHRGDEQFF.

This clonotype turned up a few times. The chain employs TRBV7-2 and TRBJ1-1; D is uncertain. CDR3 length: 14 residues. The germline V gene has CDR1 SGHTA and CDR2 FQGNSA. Trimming shortened V by 4 bases and J by 1 base, and 10 bases separated the two germline ends. The CDR3 DNA reads TGTGCCAGCAGCTCGTACTCAGCGAACACTGAAGCTTTCTTT. Translated, it gives CASSSYSANTEAFF.

The chain employs TRBV5-5 and TRBJ1-1; D is unclear. The CDR3 contains 13 residues. The germline V gene encodes CDR1 SGHKS and CDR2 YYEKEE (reference sequence). V was trimmed by 4 bases and J by 9 bases, leaving 16 bases between them. CDR3 nucleotides: TGTGCCAGCAGCACCACCACCCGGGCTAAAGCTTTCTTT. Its translation is CASSTTTRAKAFF.

This clonotype was counted between two and nine times. The chain recombines TRBV7-2 with TRBJ2-3; D may be TRBD1 (6 bases). Germline-derived CDR1 and CDR2 are SGHTA and FQGNSA. V was trimmed by 6 bases and J by 0 bases, leaving 10 bases between them. This CDR3 comprises 14 residues. This CDR3 reads CASSYRASTDTQYF. The CDR3, as DNA: TGTGCCAGCAGTTACAGGGCTAGCACAGATACGCAGTATTTT.

The CDR3 protein is CASSLEGSADTQYF. DNA of the CDR3: TGTGCCAGCAGTTTAGAGGGTTCGGCAGATACGCAGTATTTT. The rearrangement joins TRBV12-3 or TRBV12-4 to TRBJ2-3, with D hard to call. The length of the CDR3 is 14 residues. The germline V and J ends were trimmed by 1 base and 4 bases, with 9 bases remaining between them.

The gene calls are TRBV6-1 and TRBJ2-1; 7 bases fit TRBD1. The CDR3 is 15 residues long. Germline V CDR1 and CDR2: MNHNS, SASEGT. V lost 2 bases and J lost 7; bases outside the gene matches: 8. The CDR3 nucleotides are TGTGCCAGCAGTGAACTGGCAGGGGGAATGAATGAGCAGTTCTTC. Amino acids: CASSELAGGMNEQFF.

V usage is TRBV27 and J usage is TRBJ1-6; D is possibly TRBD1 (5 bases). Germline-derived CDR1 and CDR2 are MNHEY and SMNVEV (reference sequence). This CDR3 is 13 amino acids long. Trimming cost V 6 bases and J 7 bases, with 10 bases left between them. The CDR3 protein is CASRVQGNSPLHF. The CDR3 DNA follows: TGTGCCAGCAGGGTCCAGGGAAATTCACCCCTCCACTTT.

This clonotype was seen only a few times. This chain connects TRBV4-3 to TRBJ1-4; tentatively, D is TRBD1 (6 bases). Germline V gene data show CDR1 as LGHNA and CDR2 as YSLEER. Between the trimmed V and J ends, which lost 4 bases and 14 bases, there was a span of 17 bases. This CDR3 is 13 amino acids long. CDR3 amino acids: CASSPFTGLRLFF. The CDR3 bases are TGCGCCAGCAGCCCATTCACAGGGCTTAGGCTGTTTTTT.

This clonotype came up once. The chain employs TRBV11-2 and TRBJ2-5, with D tentatively TRBD2 (5 bases). Trimming removed 3 bases from V and 5 bases from J, with 16 bases in between. The CDR3 totals 15 residues. Germline CDR1 SGHAT, CDR2 FQNNGV. The CDR3 bases are TGTGCCAGCAGCTTGTCTGGGAGTCCCACGGAGACCCAGTACTTC. Amino acid sequence: CASSLSGSPTETQYF.

The rearrangement joins TRBV6-4 to TRBJ2-3, with a possible D match to TRBD1 (6 bases). Germline V gives CDR1 MRHNA, CDR2 SNTAGT. CDR3 length equals 15 residues. Trimming pared 6 bases from V and 1 base from J, leaving 14 bases between. The CDR3 here is CASRTQGTGTDTQYF. CDR3 DNA sequence: TGTGCCAGCAGAACACAGGGAACGGGCACAGATACGCAGTATTTT.

This sequence joins TRBV7-9 and TRBJ2-3; either TRBD1 or TRBD2 may fit D (5 bases each). CDR1 is SEHNR and CDR2 is FQNEAQ in the germline V gene (reference sequence). V was trimmed by 3 bases and J by 4 bases, leaving 14 bases between them. This CDR3 is built from 15 residues. The CDR3 region has the DNA TGTGCCAGCAGCTTTCAGTCCGGGGCCGCAGATACGCAGTATTTT. It codes for CASSFQSGAADTQYF.

This clonotype was counted ten times or more. The chain's CDR3 is CASSQQMNTEAFF. The CDR3 region has the DNA TGCGCCAGCAGCCAGCAAATGAACACTGAAGCTTTCTTT. The chain couples TRBV4-3 to TRBJ1-1; D call uncertain. Germline V gene lookup returns CDR1 LGHNA and CDR2 YSLEER. The CDR3 sequence is 13 residues long. Trimming took 3 bases from V and 0 from J, leaving 5 bases between them.

In its sample, this clonotype was seen a few times. The chain uses TRBV12-3 or TRBV12-4 and TRBJ1-6, with D perhaps TRBD1 (5 bases). The V end was cut by 8 bases, the J end by 7 bases, with 12 bases between. The CDR3 sequence is 13 residues long. The CDR3 region is CASQSGVNSPLHF. In DNA form, the CDR3 reads TGTGCCAGCCAGTCGGGGGTAAATTCACCCCTCCACTTT.

This chain joins TRBV7-2 and TRBJ1-5; 8 nucleotides match TRBD1. Per the germline V gene, CDR1 is SGHTA and CDR2 is FQGNSA. V dropped 5 bases and J dropped 3; count of bases not matched to a gene: 6. The CDR3 runs 15 residues. This chain's CDR3 is CASSIGQGLNQPQHF. The DNA of the CDR3 is TGTGCCAGCAGCATCGGACAGGGCCTCAATCAGCCCCAGCATTTT.

The chain couples TRBV5-5 to TRBJ1-5, with 8 nucleotides matching TRBD1. This CDR3 region has 16 residues. Germline CDR1 reads SGHKS; CDR2 reads YYEKEE (reference sequence). The V gene end was trimmed by 4 bases and the J gene end by 5 bases; junction bases not matched to a gene: 11. The CDR3: CASSPLRGRLDQPQHF. Here the CDR3 DNA reads TGTGCCAGCAGCCCCCTCAGGGGGCGTCTAGATCAGCCCCAGCATTTT.

This clonotype was counted between two and nine times. The chain carries TRBV5-6 and TRBJ1-6; D is unresolved. The germline V gene encodes CDR1 SGHDT and CDR2 YYEEEE. The V end was cut by 8 bases, the J end by 3 bases, with 15 bases between. The CDR3 runs to 15 residues. This CDR3 is CASRDMDHYNSPLHF. In DNA form, the CDR3 reads TGTGCCAGTAGAGACATGGACCACTATAATTCACCCCTCCACTTT.

This chain connects TRBV12-3 or TRBV12-4 to TRBJ2-4, with TRBD2 matching 7 bases. This CDR3 has 12 residues. The V segment lost 7 bases and the J segment 15 bases; nucleotides outside the gene matches: 12. The DNA for the CDR3 is TGTGCCAGCACCGCCGGGGAGGGTTTCAGGTACTTC. This codes for CASTAGEGFRYF.

The chain carries TRBV29-1 and TRBJ1-1, with unresolved D. V dropped 3 bases and J dropped 5 bases, with 13 bases sitting between them. From germline, CDR1 is SQVTM and CDR2 ANQGSEA. The CDR3 consists of 13 residues. CDR3 region: CSVDRATETEAFF. The CDR3 nucleotides read TGCAGCGTTGACCGGGCTACGGAAACTGAAGCTTTCTTT.

This sequence joins TRBV5-1 and TRBJ2-3; 9 bases line up with TRBD2. Losses at the gene ends were 3 bases for V and 5 bases for J; bases not matched to a gene: 10. From germline, CDR1 is SGHRS and CDR2 YFSETQ. The length of the CDR3 is 16 residues. DNA of the CDR3: TGCGCCAGCAGCTCCTTGGCGGGGGGGCCCATAGATACGCAGTATTTT. This sequence encodes CASSSLAGGPIDTQYF.

The chain recombines TRBV20-1 with TRBJ2-5, with 9 bases aligning to TRBD2. Germline trimming cut 1 base from V and 9 bases from J; bases unmatched to any gene: 15. CDR1 and CDR2 (germline): DFQATT, SNEGSKA (reference sequence). The CDR3 covers 16 residues. CDR3 protein: CSARGVGSGGPRPQYF. CDR3 bases: TGCAGTGCTAGAGGGGTGGGTAGCGGGGGCCCGCGCCCCCAGTACTTC.